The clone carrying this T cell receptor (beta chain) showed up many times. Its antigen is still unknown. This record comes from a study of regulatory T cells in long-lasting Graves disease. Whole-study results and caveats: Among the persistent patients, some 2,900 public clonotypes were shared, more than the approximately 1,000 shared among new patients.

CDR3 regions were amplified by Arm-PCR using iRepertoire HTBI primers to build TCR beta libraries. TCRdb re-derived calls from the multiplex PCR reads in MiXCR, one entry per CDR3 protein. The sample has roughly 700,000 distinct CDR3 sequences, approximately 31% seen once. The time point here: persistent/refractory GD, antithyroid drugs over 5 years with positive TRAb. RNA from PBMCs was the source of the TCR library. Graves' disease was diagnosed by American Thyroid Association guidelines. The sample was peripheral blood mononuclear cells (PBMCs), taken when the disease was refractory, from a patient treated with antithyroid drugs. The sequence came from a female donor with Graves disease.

The CDR3 reads CAVKGAGEQYF. The CDR3 DNA is TGTGCCGTTAAGGGAGCGGGCGAGCAGTACTTC. The gene calls are TRBV12-3 or TRBV12-4 and TRBJ2-7, with a weak D call TRBD2 (6 bases). The CDR3 sequence is 11 residues long. Trimming took 11 bases from V and 6 from J, leaving 14 bases between them.